The clone carrying this T cell receptor (beta chain) showed up just a few times. Next came a second PCR, run for about 6 to 12 cycles, which used a sample-barcoded 5' primer along with a J-beta primer mix. TCRdb passed the 5' RACE reads through MiXCR, listing each CDR3 protein once. Of about 760,000 distinct CDR3 sequences listed, roughly three fifths are singletons. This sample was taken from a study of blood T cells in healthy people across ages. The CDR3 runs to 15 residues. CDR1 and CDR2 (germline): MDHEN, SYDVKM. The V gene lost 1 base and the J gene lost 9 bases, with 16 bases spanning the gap. Specimen: blood. The chain uses TRBV28 and TRBJ2-1, with D perhaps given as TRBD1 or TRBD2 (6 bases each). The clonotype was recovered from a man aged 35 to 55 in good health. The CDR3 loop is CASSLSGVGGGEQFF. The CDR3 nucleotides read TGTGCCAGCAGTTTATCCGGGGTTGGAGGGGGTGAGCAGTTCTTC.